This T cell receptor beta chain appears in the sequencing data of a study of blood T cells in healthy people across ages. With regard to this clonotype: The antigen is undetermined.

The CDR3 runs to 11 residues. Looked up from germline, CDR1 is DFQATT and CDR2 is SNEGSKA (reference sequence). The authors ran a second PCR of about 7 to 11 cycles using a sample-barcoded 5' primer and a J-beta primer mix. Every cDNA was tagged by a template-switch adaptor with 12 random nucleotides. TCRdb re-analysed the 5' RACE reads in MiXCR, keeping a single row per CDR3 protein. The sample records 1,300,000 or so distinct CDR3 sequences, around 55% being singletons. Study-wide findings and caveats: While age rose, TCR beta diversity per million T cells dropped in a roughly linear way.

The clonotype was recovered from a man younger than 35 in good health. The V gene is TRBV20-1, the J gene TRBJ2-7; D is undetermined. The DNA end favors TRBJ2-5, so the J call may be wrong. Sequencing was done on a sample of blood. The CDR3 sequence: CSAREGRTQYF. The DNA of the CDR3 is TGCAGTGCTAGAGAGGGTCGGACCCAGTACTTC.